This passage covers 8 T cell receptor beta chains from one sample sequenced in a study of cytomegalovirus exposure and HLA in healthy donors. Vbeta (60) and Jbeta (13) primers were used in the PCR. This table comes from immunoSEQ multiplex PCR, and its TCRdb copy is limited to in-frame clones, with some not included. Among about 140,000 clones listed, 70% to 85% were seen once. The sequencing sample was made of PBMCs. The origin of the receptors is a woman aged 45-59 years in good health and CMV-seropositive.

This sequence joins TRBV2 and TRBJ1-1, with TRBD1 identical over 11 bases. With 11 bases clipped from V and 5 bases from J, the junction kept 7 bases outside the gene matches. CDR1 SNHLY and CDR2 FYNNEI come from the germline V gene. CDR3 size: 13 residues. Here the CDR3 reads CAPLGDRGTEAFF. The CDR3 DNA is TGTGCCCCCCTGGGGGACAGGGGGACTGAAGCTTTCTTT.

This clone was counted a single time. The CDR3 loop is CASSQDTHRVGTQYF. DNA of the CDR3: TGCGCCAGCAGCCAAGATACACACAGGGTGGGGACCCAGTACTTC. This chain joins TRBV4-1 and TRBJ2-5; perhaps TRBD1 as D (6 bases). Trimming took off 0 bases at V and 7 bases at J, with 15 bases between the two ends. The CDR3 is made up of 15 amino acids. The germline gives CDR1 MGHRA, CDR2 YSYEKL.

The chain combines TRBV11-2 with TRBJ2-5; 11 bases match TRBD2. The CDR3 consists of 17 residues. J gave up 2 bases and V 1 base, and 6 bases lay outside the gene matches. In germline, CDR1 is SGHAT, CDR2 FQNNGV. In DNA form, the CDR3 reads TGTGCCAGCAGCTTAGGGGCTAGCGGGGGGCAGCAAGAGACCCAGTACTTC. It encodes CASSLGASGGQQETQYF.

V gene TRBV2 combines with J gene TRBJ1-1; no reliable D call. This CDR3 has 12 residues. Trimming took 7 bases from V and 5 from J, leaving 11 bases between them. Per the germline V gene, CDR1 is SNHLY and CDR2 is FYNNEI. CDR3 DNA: TGTGCCAGCATGTGGGGAGGGACTGAAGCTTTCTTT. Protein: CASMWGGTEAFF.

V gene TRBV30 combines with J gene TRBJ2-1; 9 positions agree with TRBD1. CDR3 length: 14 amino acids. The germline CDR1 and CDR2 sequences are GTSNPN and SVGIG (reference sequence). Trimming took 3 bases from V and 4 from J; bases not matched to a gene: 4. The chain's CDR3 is CAWRSGQGYNEQFF. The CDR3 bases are TGTGCCTGGAGGAGTGGACAGGGGTACAATGAGCAGTTCTTC.

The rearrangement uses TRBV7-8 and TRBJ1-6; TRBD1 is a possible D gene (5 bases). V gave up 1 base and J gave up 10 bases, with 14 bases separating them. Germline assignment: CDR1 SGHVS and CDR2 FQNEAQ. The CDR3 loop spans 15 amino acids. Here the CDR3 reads CASSLEGMVQSPLHF. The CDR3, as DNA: TGTGCCAGCAGCTTAGAGGGGATGGTACAATCACCCCTCCACTTT. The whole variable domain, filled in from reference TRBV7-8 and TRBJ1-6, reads GAGVSQSPRYKVAKRGQDVALRCDPISGHVSLFWYQQALGQGPEFLTYFQNEAQLDKSGLPSDRFFAERPEGSVSTLKIQRTQQEDSAVYLCASSLEGMVQSPLHFGNGTRLTVT.

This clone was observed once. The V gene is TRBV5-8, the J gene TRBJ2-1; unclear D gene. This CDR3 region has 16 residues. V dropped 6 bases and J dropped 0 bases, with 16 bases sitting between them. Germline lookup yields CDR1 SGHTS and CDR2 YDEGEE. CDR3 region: CASTLRLATSYNEQFF. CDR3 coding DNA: TGTGCCAGCACCTTACGACTGGCGACCTCCTACAATGAGCAGTTCTTC.

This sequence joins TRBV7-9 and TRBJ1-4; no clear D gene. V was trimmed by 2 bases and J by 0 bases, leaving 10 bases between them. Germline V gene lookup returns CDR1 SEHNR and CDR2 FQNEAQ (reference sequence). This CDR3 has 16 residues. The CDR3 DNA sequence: TGTGCCAGCAGCTTACTACAGCCTGCAACTAATGAAAAACTGTTTTTT. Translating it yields CASSLLQPATNEKLFF.